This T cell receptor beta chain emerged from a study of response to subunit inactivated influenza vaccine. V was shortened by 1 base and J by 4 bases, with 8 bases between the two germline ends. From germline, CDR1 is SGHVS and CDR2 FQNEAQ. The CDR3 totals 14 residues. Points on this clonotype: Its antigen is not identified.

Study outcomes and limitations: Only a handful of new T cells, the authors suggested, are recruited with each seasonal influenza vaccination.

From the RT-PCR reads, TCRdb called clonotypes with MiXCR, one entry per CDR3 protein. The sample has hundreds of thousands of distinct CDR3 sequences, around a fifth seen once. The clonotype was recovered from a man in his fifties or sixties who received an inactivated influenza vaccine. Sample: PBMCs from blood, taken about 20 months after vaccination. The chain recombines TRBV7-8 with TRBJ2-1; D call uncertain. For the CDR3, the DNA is TGTGCCAGCAGCTTAGATAGCCCATACAATGAGCAGTTCTTC. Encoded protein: CASSLDSPYNEQFF.